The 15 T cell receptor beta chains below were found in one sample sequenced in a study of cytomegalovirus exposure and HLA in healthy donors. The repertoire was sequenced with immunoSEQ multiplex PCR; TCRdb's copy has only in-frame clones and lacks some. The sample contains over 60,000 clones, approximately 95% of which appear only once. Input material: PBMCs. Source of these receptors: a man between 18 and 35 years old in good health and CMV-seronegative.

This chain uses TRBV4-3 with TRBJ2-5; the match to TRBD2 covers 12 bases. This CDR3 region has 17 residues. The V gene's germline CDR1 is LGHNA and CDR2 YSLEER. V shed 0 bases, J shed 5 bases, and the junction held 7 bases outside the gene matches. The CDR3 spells CASSQDATSGGGETQYF. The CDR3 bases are TGCGCCAGCAGCCAAGACGCGACTAGCGGGGGAGGGGAGACCCAGTACTTC.

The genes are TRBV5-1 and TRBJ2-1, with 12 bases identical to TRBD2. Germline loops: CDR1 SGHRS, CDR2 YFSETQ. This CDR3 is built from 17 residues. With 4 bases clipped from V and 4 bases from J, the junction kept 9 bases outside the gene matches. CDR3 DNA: TGCGCCAGCAGCCTGCGACTAGCGGGGGTGCTTTACAATGAGCAGTTCTTC. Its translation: CASSLRLAGVLYNEQFF. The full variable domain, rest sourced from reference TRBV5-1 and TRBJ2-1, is KAGVTQTPRYLIKTRGQQVTLSCSPISGHRSVSWYQQTPGQGLQFLFEYFSETQRNKGNFPGRFSGRQFSNSRSEMNVSTLELGDSALYLCASSLRLAGVLYNEQFFGPGTRLTVL.

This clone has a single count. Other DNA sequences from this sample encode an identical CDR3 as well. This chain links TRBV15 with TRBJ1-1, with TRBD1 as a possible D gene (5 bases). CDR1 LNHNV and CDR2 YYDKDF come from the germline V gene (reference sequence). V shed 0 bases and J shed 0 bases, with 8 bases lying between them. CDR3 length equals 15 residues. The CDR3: CATSRDQGLNTEAFF. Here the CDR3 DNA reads TGTGCCACCAGCAGAGATCAGGGTCTGAACACTGAAGCTTTCTTT.

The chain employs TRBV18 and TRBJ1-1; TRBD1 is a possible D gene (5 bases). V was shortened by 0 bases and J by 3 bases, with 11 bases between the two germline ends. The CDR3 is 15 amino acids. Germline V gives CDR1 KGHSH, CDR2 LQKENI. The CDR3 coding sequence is TGTGCCAGCTCACCACCGGTTATAGGGGACACTGAAGCTTTCTTT. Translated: CASSPPVIGDTEAFF. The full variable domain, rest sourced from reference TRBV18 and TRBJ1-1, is NAGVMQNPRHLVRRRGQEARLRCSPMKGHSHVYWYRQLPEEGLKFMVYLQKENIIDESGMPKERFSAEFPKEGPSILRIQQVVRGDSAAYFCASSPPVIGDTEAFFGQGTRLTVV.

The CDR3: CASNGTLLRHQPQHF. CDR3 DNA sequence: TGTGCCAGCAACGGGACTCTGCTTCGTCATCAGCCCCAGCATTTT. This chain uses TRBV5-8 with TRBJ1-5; D perhaps matches TRBD1 (5 bases). From germline, CDR1 is SGHTS and CDR2 YDEGEE. The CDR3 is 15 residues long. The V end was cut by 6 bases, the J end by 5 bases, with 18 bases between.

The CDR3, as DNA: TGTGCCAGCAGCTTAGGACAGGGTATGTCTGAAGCTTTCTTT. Translated: CASSLGQGMSEAFF. This chain uses TRBV7-8 with TRBJ1-1; 7 nucleotides match TRBD1. Germline V gene data show CDR1 as SGHVS and CDR2 as FQNEAQ. The CDR3 runs 14 residues. The V and J ends lost 1 base and 6 bases, in that order; junction bases with no gene match: 5.

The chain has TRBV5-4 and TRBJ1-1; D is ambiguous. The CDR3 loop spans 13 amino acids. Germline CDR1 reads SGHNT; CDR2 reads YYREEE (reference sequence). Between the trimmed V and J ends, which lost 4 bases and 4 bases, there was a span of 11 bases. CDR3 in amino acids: CASSRPEGTEAFF. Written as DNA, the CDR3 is TGTGCCAGCAGCCGACCGGAGGGCACTGAAGCTTTCTTT.

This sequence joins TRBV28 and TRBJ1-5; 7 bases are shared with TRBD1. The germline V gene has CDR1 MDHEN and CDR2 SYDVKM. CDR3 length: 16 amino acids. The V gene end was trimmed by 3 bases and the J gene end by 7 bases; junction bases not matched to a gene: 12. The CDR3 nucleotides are TGTGCCAGCAGTTTGAGAACAGGGGTGACAAGGCAGCCCCAGCATTTT. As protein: CASSLRTGVTRQPQHF.

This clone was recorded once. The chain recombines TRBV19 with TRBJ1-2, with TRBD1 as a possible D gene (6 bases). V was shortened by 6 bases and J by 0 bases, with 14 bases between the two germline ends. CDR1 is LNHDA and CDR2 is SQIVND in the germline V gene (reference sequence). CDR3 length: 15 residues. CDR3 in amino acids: CASRLSGDANYGYTF. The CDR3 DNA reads TGTGCCAGTAGACTCTCAGGGGACGCTAACTATGGCTACACCTTC.

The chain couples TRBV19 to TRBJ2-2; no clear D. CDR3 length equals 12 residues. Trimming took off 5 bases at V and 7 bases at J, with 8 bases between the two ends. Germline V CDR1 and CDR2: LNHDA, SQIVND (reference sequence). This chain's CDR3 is CASSYRGGELFF. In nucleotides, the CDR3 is TGTGCCAGTAGTTATAGAGGCGGGGAGCTGTTTTTT.

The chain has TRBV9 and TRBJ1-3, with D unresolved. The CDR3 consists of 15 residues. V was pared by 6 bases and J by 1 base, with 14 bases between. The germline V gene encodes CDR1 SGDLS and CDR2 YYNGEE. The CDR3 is CASNEDSGSGNTIYF. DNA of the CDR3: TGTGCCAGCAACGAAGACTCGGGGTCTGGAAACACCATATATTTT.

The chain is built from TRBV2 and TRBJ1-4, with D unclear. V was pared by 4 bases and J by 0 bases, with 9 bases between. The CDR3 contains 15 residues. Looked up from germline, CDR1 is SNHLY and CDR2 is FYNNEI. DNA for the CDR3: TGTGCCAGCAGTGCTGGAGAAGCAACTAATGAAAAACTGTTTTTT. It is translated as CASSAGEATNEKLFF.

CDR3 sequence: CASSFRGLPYNEQFF. CDR3 sequence (DNA): TGTGCCAGCAGTTTCAGGGGGCTACCCTACAATGAGCAGTTCTTC. The chain couples TRBV6-6 to TRBJ2-1; 8 bases agree with TRBD1. Germline values: CDR1 MNHNY, CDR2 SVGAGI (reference sequence). The CDR3 consists of 15 residues. Germline trimming cut 4 bases from V and 2 bases from J; bases unmatched to any gene: 4.

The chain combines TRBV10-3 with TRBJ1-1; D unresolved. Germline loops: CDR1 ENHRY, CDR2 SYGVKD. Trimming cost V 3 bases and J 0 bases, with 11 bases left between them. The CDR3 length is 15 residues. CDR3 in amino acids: CAISDRGGLNTEAFF. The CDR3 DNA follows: TGTGCCATCAGTGACCGGGGAGGCCTGAACACTGAAGCTTTCTTT.

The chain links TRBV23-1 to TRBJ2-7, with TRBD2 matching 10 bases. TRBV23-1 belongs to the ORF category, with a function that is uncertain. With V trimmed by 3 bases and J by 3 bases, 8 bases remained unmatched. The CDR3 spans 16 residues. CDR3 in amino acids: CASSQKSGGDLYEQYF. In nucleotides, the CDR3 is TGCGCCAGCAGTCAGAAAAGCGGGGGGGATCTCTACGAGCAGTACTTC.